This is a list of T cell receptor beta chains from one sample in a study of neoadjuvant anti-PD-1 for oral cavity cancer. Assay used: immunoSEQ multiplex PCR; TCRdb lists only in-frame clones, some missing. The sample has roughly 13,000 clones, roughly 80% seen once. This sample comprised PBMCs, obtained after nivolumab (anti-PD-1) treatment. These receptors were obtained from a person between 35 and 79 years old with oral cavity squamous cell carcinoma. The CDR3 runs from the conserved cysteine through the conserved F or W. The D gene is left open where the match is weak. The size of a clone is reported for some rows only, either as once, few or many, or as a class for expanded clones.

j_gene	abundance	d_gene	v_gene	CDR3nt	CDR3aa
TRBJ2-3	.	TRBD2	TRBV7-8	TGTGCCAGCAGCTTAACGGTTGGCGGGGGGAGACTCACAGATACGCAGTATTTT	CASSLTVGGGRLTDTQYF
TRBJ2-3	few	.	TRBV4-1	TGCGCCAGCAGCCAAGATCCCCGTTCTACAGATACGCAGTATTTT	CASSQDPRSTDTQYF
TRBJ1-6	few	.	TRBV6-1	TGTGCCAGCAGTCCTCCAGGGGAGAATTCACCCCTCCACTTT	CASSPPGENSPLHF
TRBJ1-1	few	.	TRBV19	TGTGCCAGTAGTACCCAGGGGCCCTTGGGCACTGAAGCTTTCTTT	CASSTQGPLGTEAFF
TRBJ2-5	.	.	TRBV30	TGTGCCTGGACCCCTGGCCAAGAGACCCAGTACTTC	CAWTPGQETQYF
TRBJ1-2	.	TRBD1	TRBV2	TGTGCCAGCAGTCTACAGGGGGCGAACTATGGCTACACCTTC	CASSLQGANYGYTF
TRBJ2-5	.	.	TRBV11-2	TGTGCCAGCAGCCAAGAGAGTTCGGAGACCCAGTACTTC	CASSQESSETQYF
TRBJ2-5	.	TRBD2	TRBV19	TGTGCCAGTACAACTAGCGGGGGAACGAGGGAGACCCAGTACTTC	CASTTSGGTRETQYF
TRBJ1-6	.	.	TRBV19	TGTGCCAGTAGCAACCGGAGGGCCCGCAGGAAAACCTATAATTCACCCCTCCACTTT	CASSNRRARRKTYNSPLHF
TRBJ1-5	.	.	TRBV19	TGTGCCAGTAGTTGGACAGCCAGGAATCAGCCCCAGCATTTT	CASSWTARNQPQHF
TRBJ1-1	once	.	TRBV10-2	TGCGCCAGCAGTGTCGCCGGGACACCATCGAACACTGAAGCTTTCTTT	CASSVAGTPSNTEAFF
TRBJ1-5	.	.	TRBV7-9	TGTGCCAGCAGCTTATCCGCGGGAGATCAGCCCCAGCATTTT	CASSLSAGDQPQHF
TRBJ2-3	.	.	TRBV6-4	TGTGCCAGCAGTGCCAGCGAAAACACAGATACGCAGTATTTT	CASSASENTDTQYF
TRBJ1-3	.	.	TRBV10-3	TGTGCCATCAGCCAGGGGCTTGGAAACACCATATATTTT	CAISQGLGNTIYF
TRBJ1-2	.	.	TRBV15	TGTGCCACCAGCAGAGATAAGCCCTCTCTCTATGGCTACACCTTC	CATSRDKPSLYGYTF
TRBJ1-2	.	.	TRBV5-6	TGTGCCAGCAGCTTAGTTACGTACGGCTACACCTTC	CASSLVTYGYTF
TRBJ1-2	.	.	TRBV5-6	TGTGCCAGCAGCTTTAGGGGATCCGGCGGCTACACCTTC	CASSFRGSGGYTF
TRBJ1-5	once	TRBD1	TRBV2	TGTGCCAGCAGTGGAACAGGGGGAAATCGGCCCCAGCATTTT	CASSGTGGNRPQHF
TRBJ2-7	.	TRBD1	TRBV15	TGTGCCACCAGCAGAGAACGGGGGACAGGGACTTACTACGAGCAGTACTTC	CATSRERGTGTYYEQYF
TRBJ1-5	few	TRBD1	TRBV28	TGTGCCAGCAGCTCTACCGGGACAGCCAATCAGCCCCAGCATTTT	CASSSTGTANQPQHF
TRBJ1-1	.	.	TRBV7-2	TGTGCCAGCAGCCCCCGTGCGTGGAGCACTGAAGCTTTCTTT	CASSPRAWSTEAFF
TRBJ2-7	.	.	TRBV4-1	TGCGCCAGCAGCCCGCGCCTACAGAGCTCCTACGAGCAGTACTTC	CASSPRLQSSYEQYF
TRBJ1-2	.	.	TRBV7-9	TGTGCCAGCAGCTTAGGGCAGCCTTTTTCCTATGGCTACACCTTC	CASSLGQPFSYGYTF
TRBJ1-5	.	.	TRBV19	TGTGCCAGTAGTATAGGAGGGGGAGGCAATCAGCCCCAGCATTTT	CASSIGGGGNQPQHF
TRBJ1-1	few	.	TRBV30	TGTGCCTGGAGGAAAGGGCTCGGGGAGGGAAGCACTGAAGCTTTCTTT	CAWRKGLGEGSTEAFF
TRBJ2-7	.	TRBD1	TRBV6-1	TGTGCCAGCAGTGAATCGAGGGGGCAGGAGTACGAGCAGTACTTC	CASSESRGQEYEQYF
TRBJ1-2	few	.	TRBV5-8	TGTGCCAGCAGCGGGGTGTCCGAAGCCCCAGCTAACTATGGCTACACCTTC	CASSGVSEAPANYGYTF
TRBJ2-7	.	TRBD1	TRBV29-1	TGCAGCGTTGAAGGGGGACGGGACAGTGCCTACGAGCAGTACTTC	CSVEGGRDSAYEQYF
TRBJ1-1	few	.	TRBV5-1	TGCGCCAGCAGCTCCCATAACACTGAAGCTTTCTTT	CASSSHNTEAFF
TRBJ1-5	.	.	TRBV6-1	TGTGCCAGCAGTAAGGCTCAGGGTGGTCAGCCCCAGCATTTT	CASSKAQGGQPQHF
TRBJ2-5	.	TRBD2	TRBV9	TGTGCCAGCAGCCCACGACTAGCGGGGGGGCGCCAAGAGACCCAGTACTTC	CASSPRLAGGRQETQYF
TRBJ1-2	.	.	TRBV6-1	TGTGCCAGCAGGCCAGACAGGAGGAACTATGGCTACACCTTC	CASRPDRRNYGYTF
TRBJ1-5	.	.	TRBV7-9	TGTGCCAGCAGCCGTGTGGGGACGGGTCAGCCCCAGCATTTT	CASSRVGTGQPQHF
TRBJ2-3	.	TRBD2	TRBV28	TGTGCCAGCAGTACTCTACGACTAGCGGTTCGGAAAAGCACAGATACGCAGTATTTT	CASSTLRLAVRKSTDTQYF
TRBJ2-1	.	.	TRBV2	TGTGCCAGCAGGCGGCTAGCGGAGCAGGGGGAGCAGTTCTTC	CASRRLAEQGEQFF
TRBJ1-3	.	.	TRBV6-6	TGTGCCAGCAGTTCAGCCCCAAGTGGAAACACCATATATTTT	CASSSAPSGNTIYF
TRBJ2-7	.	.	TRBV30	TGTGCCTGGAGTGGGGACGGAGGCGAGCAGTACTTC	CAWSGDGGEQYF
TRBJ2-1	.	TRBD2	TRBV7-9	TGTGCCAGCAGCCCCGGGGCGGTGACTAGCGGGGGATATGAGCAGTTCTTC	CASSPGAVTSGGYEQFF
TRBJ2-3	.	.	TRBV2	TGTGCCAGCAGAAGTCTCCCTGGCGGGAGCACAGATACGCAGTATTTT	CASRSLPGGSTDTQYF
TRBJ1-2	once	.	TRBV20-1	TGCAGTGCGGGGGGGCTCAACGGCTACACCTTC	CSAGGLNGYTF
TRBJ2-7	.	.	TRBV10-3	TGTGCCATCAGTGAGTCGAGGACACCCGGCGAGCAGTACTTC	CAISESRTPGEQYF
TRBJ1-2	.	.	TRBV9	TGTGCCAGCAGCGTAGACGCTAGCTATGGCTACACCTTC	CASSVDASYGYTF
TRBJ1-1	.	.	TRBV11-2	TGTGCCAGCAGCTTAGATCTAAGGAGCATGAACACTGAAGCTTTCTTT	CASSLDLRSMNTEAFF
TRBJ1-2	few	.	TRBV4-1	TGCGCCAGCAGCCGCGGGAGGGGCTATGGCTACACCTTC	CASSRGRGYGYTF
TRBJ1-4	.	TRBD1	TRBV7-8	TGTGCCAGCAGCCATTACAGGGGGGATGAAAAACTGTTTTTT	CASSHYRGDEKLFF
TRBJ1-2	.	TRBD1	TRBV10-2	TGCGCCAGCAGTGAGTCCGGGAGGGGGCTCAGGGGCTACACCTTC	CASSESGRGLRGYTF
TRBJ2-7	.	.	TRBV19	TGTGCCAGTAGTATGGTTCTAGCGTTCACCAGCGGGGAGCAGTACTTC	CASSMVLAFTSGEQYF
TRBJ2-1	.	.	TRBV6-6	TGTGCCAGCAGTGGAAAAGGCTTCCCCGGGAATGAGCAGTTCTTC	CASSGKGFPGNEQFF
TRBJ1-2	.	TRBD1	TRBV6-7	TGTGCCAGCAGTCACGGGGACAGGGAAACGAACTATGGCTACACCTTC	CASSHGDRETNYGYTF
TRBJ1-5	.	.	TRBV2	TGTGCCAGCAGTGACGCCCGCTACGGCCAGCCCCAGCATTTT	CASSDARYGQPQHF
TRBJ1-4	.	TRBD1	TRBV9	TGTGCCAGCAGCGTAGGAGTGACAGGGGAAAATGAAAAACTGTTTTTT	CASSVGVTGENEKLFF
TRBJ2-7	.	TRBD2	TRBV18	TGTGCCAGCTCACGACCGGGACTAGCGGGAGTTGTCTACGAGCAGTACTTC	CASSRPGLAGVVYEQYF
TRBJ1-6	.	TRBD1	TRBV6-5	TGTGCCAGCAGTACCGTAGGGGGCCATTCACCCCTCCACTTT	CASSTVGGHSPLHF